A selection of T cell receptor beta chains follows, all from one sample in a study of CD8 T cells in Susac syndrome. Each CDR3 protein gets one entry after TCRdb re-called the immunoSEQ multiplex PCR reads with MiXCR. The sample shows roughly 400,000 distinct CDR3 sequences, approximately 85% of them seen only once. Sequencing was done on a sample of CD8+ T cells from PBMCs. These receptors were collected from a human donor with multiple sclerosis. The CDR3 runs from the conserved cysteine through the conserved F or W.

TRBJ1-2	TRBV3-1	CASSPWDSNYGYTF
TRBJ2-3	TRBV28	CASRRSEGLTDTQYF
TRBJ1-1	TRBV30	CAWSTGQGGTEAFF
TRBJ2-3	TRBV4-1	CASSQDPGQGRADTQYF
TRBJ2-7	TRBV15	CATSSADGTGHEQYF
TRBJ1-5	TRBV5-6	CASSLGTGASNQPQHF
TRBJ2-1	TRBV12-5	CAGTGSNEQFF
TRBJ2-4	TRBV7-2	CASSPAGGRKNIQYF
TRBJ2-5	TRBV7-9	CASSSIGSGRADQETQYF
TRBJ2-7	TRBV12-3/TRBV12-4	CASSRGQGDDEQYF
TRBJ1-6	TRBV10-2	CASSSTGWNSPLHF
TRBJ1-1	TRBV4-1	CASSQETEAFF
TRBJ2-7	TRBV4-1	CASSQVGQGPHEQYF
TRBJ2-2	TRBV5-1	CASNDPGTTGELFF
TRBJ2-7	TRBV4-1	CASSNRDRTPYEQYF
TRBJ1-6	TRBV20-1	CSARDPKQGEGNSPLHF